Listed here are 14 T cell receptor beta chains from one sample, sequenced in a study of PD-L1 blockade in urothelial cancer. Method: immunoSEQ multiplex PCR; TCRdb's copy keeps in-frame clones and lacks some. The sample has 70,000 or so clones, 85% to 90% seen once. Time point noted: pretreatment peripheral blood. The sequenced sample was PBMCs, obtained around atezolizumab (anti-PD-L1) treatment. The receptors originated from an older man with urothelial cancer.

The chain has TRBV30 and TRBJ2-1; 11 bases align to TRBD2. Per germline, CDR1 GTSNPN and CDR2 SVGIG (reference sequence). The CDR3 contains 15 residues. V shed 5 bases, J shed 6 bases, and the junction held 9 bases outside the gene matches. The CDR3 here is CAWETGLAEINEQFF. CDR3 nucleotide sequence: TGTGCCTGGGAGACGGGACTAGCGGAGATCAATGAGCAGTTCTTC.

Worth noting for this clone: The junction does not match germline at one end; this may be a read error. The rearrangement uses TRBV10-3 and TRBJ2-7, with TRBD2 matching 7 bases. There are 12 residues in the CDR3. Germline V gene data show CDR1 as ENHRY and CDR2 as SYGVKD. The CDR3: CAISGGGGTYSF. In DNA, the CDR3 is TGTGCCATCAGTGGGGGGGGTGGTACCTACAGCTTC.

The CDR3 sequence is CASSLSGTSGRAYNEQFF. The CDR3 region has the DNA TGTGCCAGCAGTTTATCTGGGACTAGCGGGAGGGCCTACAATGAGCAGTTCTTC. The chain joins TRBV27 to TRBJ2-1, with 16 bases that match TRBD2. Germline trimming cut 0 bases from V and 2 bases from J; bases unmatched to any gene: 1. The CDR3 covers 18 residues. Germline assignment: CDR1 MNHEY and CDR2 SMNVEV (reference sequence).

This chain joins TRBV28 and TRBJ2-6; maybe TRBD2 (5 bases). Germline CDR1 reads MDHEN; CDR2 reads SYDVKM. There are 16 residues in the CDR3. V was pared by 4 bases and J by 0 bases, with 10 bases between. The CDR3 region has the DNA TGTGCCAGCAGTTCCCTGGGGAGCTCTGGGGCCAACGTCCTGACTTTC. This codes for CASSSLGSSGANVLTF.

The chain carries TRBV5-5 and TRBJ2-7, with 10 bases aligning to TRBD2. J was trimmed by 0 bases and V by 5 bases; bases with no gene match: 8. Germline CDR1 is SGHKS and CDR2 is YYEKEE (reference sequence). CDR3 length: 16 residues. For the CDR3, the DNA is TGTGCCAGCAGGCTAGCGGGAGTCCTCAGCTCCTACGAGCAGTACTTC. This translates into CASRLAGVLSSYEQYF.

This clone appeared a single time. The chain employs TRBV5-1 and TRBJ1-1, with 7 bases identical to TRBD1. V lost 0 bases to trimming and J lost 1 base; unmatched junction nucleotides: 3. CDR3 length equals 15 residues. Germline-derived CDR1 and CDR2 are SGHRS and YFSETQ. CDR3 bases: TGCGCCAGCAGCTTGGCCGGGACAGCGAACACTGAAGCTTTCTTT. Encoded protein: CASSLAGTANTEAFF.

This chain connects TRBV6-5 to TRBJ1-1; the D is unclear. With 6 bases removed from V and 2 bases from J, the gap between germline ends came to 16 bases. The CDR3 covers 15 residues. The V gene's germline CDR1 is MNHEY and CDR2 SVGAGI. The CDR3 DNA reads as TGTGCCAGCAGAAGGATAGGAGGGAGAAACACTGAAGCTTTCTTT. This codes for CASRRIGGRNTEAFF.

As DNA, the CDR3 is TGCAGCGTCGGTGACAGGTCTAATGAAAAACTGTTTTTT. Its protein is CSVGDRSNEKLFF. V and J are TRBV29-1 and TRBJ1-4; the D gene is possibly TRBD1 (6 bases). The CDR3 is 13 amino acids. The V end was cut by 6 bases, the J end by 3 bases, with 11 bases between. The V gene's germline CDR1 is SQVTM and CDR2 ANQGSEA.

The chain joins TRBV25-1 to TRBJ2-7, with 8 bases fitting TRBD1. CDR1 is MGHDK, CDR2 SYGVNS, per germline. With V trimmed by 7 bases and J by 4 bases, 3 bases remained unmatched. The length of the CDR3 is 12 residues. For the CDR3, the DNA is TGTGCCAGCACCAGGACAGGGTACGAGCAGTACTTC. It encodes CASTRTGYEQYF.

V gene TRBV5-1 combines with J gene TRBJ2-7; tentatively, D is TRBD2 (5 bases). The CDR3 is 15 residues long. Germline CDR1 SGHRS, CDR2 YFSETQ. V was pared by 4 bases and J by 0 bases, with 14 bases between. The CDR3 reads CASSPGLGSSYEQYF. CDR3 bases: TGCGCCAGCAGCCCCGGACTGGGAAGCTCCTACGAGCAGTACTTC.

The chain links TRBV2 to TRBJ2-7, with 9 bases aligning to TRBD2. Trimming took 6 bases from V and 0 from J; bases not matched to a gene: 3. The CDR3 has 14 residues. Germline loops: CDR1 SNHLY, CDR2 FYNNEI. The CDR3 loop reads CASRTSGASYEQYF. The CDR3 region has the DNA TGTGCCAGCAGGACTAGCGGAGCCTCCTACGAGCAGTACTTC.

CDR3 residues: CASSRPTGRPDTEAFF. The DNA for the CDR3 is TGTGCCAGCAGCCGACCGACAGGGAGGCCCGACACTGAAGCTTTCTTT. This chain joins TRBV28 and TRBJ1-1, with 7 bases fitting TRBD1. The CDR3 runs to 16 residues. Germline V gene lookup returns CDR1 MDHEN and CDR2 SYDVKM. Unmatched junction bases numbered 13, after V lost 6 bases and J lost 3 bases.

The chain combines TRBV28 with TRBJ2-7; TRBD2 matches 7 bases. The CDR3 contains 12 residues. Germline assignment: CDR1 MDHEN and CDR2 SYDVKM. The ends lost 7 bases at V and 3 bases at J; junction bases unmatched: 3. CDR3 DNA sequence: TGTGCCAGCAAAACGGGAGGCTACGAGCAGTACTTC. This encodes CASKTGGYEQYF.

The rearrangement uses TRBV7-7 and TRBJ2-5; TRBD1 matches at 7 bases. CDR1 and CDR2 from the germline V gene are SSHAT and FNYEAQ (reference sequence). V shed 0 bases and J 5 bases; nucleotides not matched to a gene: 6. CDR3 size: 15 residues. The chain's CDR3 is CASSLASGGFETQYF. The CDR3 DNA is TGTGCCAGCAGCTTAGCTTCAGGGGGATTTGAGACCCAGTACTTC.